A selection of T cell receptor beta chains follows, all from one sample in a study of T cells after yellow fever vaccination. TCRdb passed the 5' RACE reads through MiXCR, listing each CDR3 protein once. The sample lists 610,000 or so distinct CDR3 sequences; roughly an eighth were seen once. Sequences were derived from PBMCs, sampled on the day of the yellow fever booster vaccination. These receptors came from a young man who received the YFV17D yellow fever vaccine. The CDR3 runs from the conserved cysteine through the conserved F or W.

v_gene,CDR3aa
TRBV6-2/TRBV6-3,CASSRRAGGPQETQYF
TRBV7-2,CASSAAGGYEQYF
TRBV2,CASSAPDLAKNIQYF
TRBV12-3/TRBV12-4,CASSTRTSGRAYEQYF
TRBV24-1,CATSDLPGDEQFF
TRBV5-1,CASSQVPAGSSYEQYF
TRBV6-2/TRBV6-3,CASSLEFASGYTF
TRBV7-6,CASSVTGSSNQPQHF
TRBV12-3/TRBV12-4,CASSPVSYGYTF
TRBV21-1,CASRDPYSNHYEQYF
TRBV6-2/TRBV6-3,CASTTPGQFYGYTF
TRBV20-1,CSVVALAGGDTQYF
TRBV27,CASSSSSTYEQYF
TRBV2,CARCPSIAKNIQYF
TRBV7-6,CASRGRATNNEQFF
TRBV12-3/TRBV12-4,CASRDGPYEQYF
TRBV29-1,CSVIRDRGGNEQYF
TRBV5-1,CASSLGTTAEETQYF
TRBV9,CASSVASGNGEQFF
TRBV20-1,CSWIGPGLGQYF
TRBV12-3/TRBV12-4,CASSRMADNEQFF
TRBV6-5,CASSYSSPPTGELFF
TRBV29-1,CSVLGAGSSYNEQFF
TRBV6-1,CASSHPLPGPNEQFF
TRBV18,CASSLSKYHEQFF
TRBV12-3/TRBV12-4,CASSPGLSHEQYF